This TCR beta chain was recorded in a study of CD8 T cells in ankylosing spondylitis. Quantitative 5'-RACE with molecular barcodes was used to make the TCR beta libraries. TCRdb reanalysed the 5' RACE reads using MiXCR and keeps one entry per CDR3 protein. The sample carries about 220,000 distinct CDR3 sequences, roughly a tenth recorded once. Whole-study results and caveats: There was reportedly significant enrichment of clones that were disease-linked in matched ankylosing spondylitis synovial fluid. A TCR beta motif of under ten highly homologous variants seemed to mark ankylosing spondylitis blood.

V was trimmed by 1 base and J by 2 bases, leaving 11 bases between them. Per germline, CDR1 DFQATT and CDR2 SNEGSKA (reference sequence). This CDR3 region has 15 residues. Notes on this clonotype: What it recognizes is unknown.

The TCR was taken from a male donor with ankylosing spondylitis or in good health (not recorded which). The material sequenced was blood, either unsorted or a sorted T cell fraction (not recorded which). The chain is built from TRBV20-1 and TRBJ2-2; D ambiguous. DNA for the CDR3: TGCAGTGCTAGAGTCGGGCGAAGCAACACCGGGGAGCTGTTTTTT. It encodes CSARVGRSNTGELFF.